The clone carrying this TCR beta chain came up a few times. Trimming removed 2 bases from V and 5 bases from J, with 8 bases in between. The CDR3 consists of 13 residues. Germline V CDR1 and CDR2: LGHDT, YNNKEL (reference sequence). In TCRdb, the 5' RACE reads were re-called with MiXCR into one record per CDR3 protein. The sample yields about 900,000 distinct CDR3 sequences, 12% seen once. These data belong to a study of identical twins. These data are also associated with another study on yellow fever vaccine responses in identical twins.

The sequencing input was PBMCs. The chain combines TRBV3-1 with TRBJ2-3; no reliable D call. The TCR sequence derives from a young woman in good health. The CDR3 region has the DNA TGTGCCAGCAGCCAACGTAGCCAAGATACGCAGTATTTT. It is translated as CASSQRSQDTQYF.